This TCR beta chain was retrieved from a study of OX40 agonist ivuxolimab in advanced cancers. Study-level points and caveats: Clonal expansion in partial responders at 0.1-3.0 mg/kg ranked among the lowest. Dose levels from 0.1 to 3.0 mg/kg saw CD4+ and CD8+ blood T cells expand clonally by week 6.

Germline V gene sequence: CDR1 SGHRS, CDR2 YFSETQ. V lost 3 bases to trimming and J lost 7 bases, with 14 bases between them. The length of the CDR3 is 13 residues. On this clone itself: The antigen is undetermined.

Assay used: immunoSEQ multiplex PCR; TCRdb lists only in-frame clones, some missing. The table has about 46,000 clones, approximately 80% seen once. The sampling schedule covered blood at baseline, cycle 4 day 1, and cycle 7 day 1. The J gene is TRBJ2-7, the V gene TRBV5-1; maybe TRBD2 (5 bases). Sequences were derived from CD4+ or CD8+ T cells sorted from blood, sampled in a trial of the OX40 agonist ivuxolimab. The origin of this receptor is an adult with an advanced solid tumor such as melanoma, head and neck, liver or kidney cancer. The CDR3 DNA reads as TGCGCCAGCAGCTCCGGAGGACCGGGGGAGCAGTACTTC. Encoded protein: CASSSGGPGEQYF.